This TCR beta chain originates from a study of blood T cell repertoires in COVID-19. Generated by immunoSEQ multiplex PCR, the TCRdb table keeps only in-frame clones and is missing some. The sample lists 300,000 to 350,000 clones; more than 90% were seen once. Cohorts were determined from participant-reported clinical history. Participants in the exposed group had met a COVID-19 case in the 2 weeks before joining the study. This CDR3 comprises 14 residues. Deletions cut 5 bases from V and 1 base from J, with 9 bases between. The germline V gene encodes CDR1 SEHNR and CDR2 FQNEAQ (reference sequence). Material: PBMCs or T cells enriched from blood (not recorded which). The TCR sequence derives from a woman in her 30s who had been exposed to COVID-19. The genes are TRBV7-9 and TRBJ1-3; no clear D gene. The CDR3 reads CASSPTSSGNTIYF. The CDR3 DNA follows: TGTGCCAGCAGCCCAACAAGTTCTGGAAACACCATATATTTT.